The rows below give T cell receptor beta chains drawn from one sample of a study of T cells in Graves' hyperthyroidism and ophthalmopathy. Each CDR3 protein gets one entry after TCRdb re-called the multiplex PCR reads with MiXCR. The sample includes some 510,000 distinct CDR3 sequences, 46% of them seen just once. Sequencing was carried out using peripheral blood or thyroid tissue (not recorded which). These TCRs come from a woman under 30 with Graves' hyperthyroidism. Each CDR3 is given with its conserved first and last residue. Each record gives: D gene, clone size, V gene, J gene, CDR3 DNA, CDR3 protein. D genes are given only for firm matches. Size is stated for part of the rows, as once, few or many counts, or as a class when the clone is expanded.

TRBD1	NA	TRBV6-1	TRBJ2-5	TGTGCCAGCAGTGACGGACAGGGTTGGGAGACCCAGTACTTC	CASSDGQGWETQYF
NA	NA	TRBV25-1	TRBJ1-5	TGTGCCAGCAGTCCGGGGGCAGGGGATCAGCCCCAGCATTTT	CASSPGAGDQPQHF
TRBD1	once	TRBV29-1	TRBJ1-5	TGCAGTGTGGCAGGGGGCGATCAGCCCCAGCATTTT	CSVAGGDQPQHF
NA	many	TRBV15	TRBJ2-5	TGTGCCACCAGCAGAGAGGGGCACCCTCAAGAGACCCAGTACTTC	CATSREGHPQETQYF
NA	once	TRBV14	TRBJ2-7	TGTGCCAGCAGCCAATCGGGGGCGTTCACCCACGAGCAGTACTTC	CASSQSGAFTHEQYF
NA	few	TRBV5-1	TRBJ1-4	TGCGCCAGCAGCTTCGCGGACCCGAAGGGTGAAAAACTGTTTTTT	CASSFADPKGEKLFF
NA	NA	TRBV24-1	TRBJ1-4	TGTGCCACCAGTGATTCGTCAGGGGAAGAAAAACTGTTTTTT	CATSDSSGEEKLFF
NA	NA	TRBV5-1	TRBJ1-3	TGCGCCAGCAGGGAGAACAGCGCGGCGGTAGACACCATATATTTT	CASRENSAAVDTIYF
NA	few	TRBV2	TRBJ2-7	TGTGCCAGCAGTGATTTTAATCCCCCCAGGTCTCGATACGAGCAGTACTTC	CASSDFNPPRSRYEQYF
TRBD1	NA	TRBV20-1	TRBJ1-3	TGCAGTGCTTCGACAGGGGCGATGTTCGGAAACACCATATATTTT	CSASTGAMFGNTIYF
NA	once	TRBV7-2	TRBJ2-5	TGTGCCAGCAGCGCGACGTATAGCAATCAGCCCCAGTACTTC	CASSATYSNQPQYF
NA	NA	TRBV7-2	TRBJ1-4	TGTGCCAGCAGTCTCAGGCCTCGAGATGAAAAACTGTTTTTT	CASSLRPRDEKLFF
TRBD1	NA	TRBV6-5	TRBJ1-4	TGTGCCAGCAGTTTTGCCGGGACAGGGAATGAAAAACTGTTTTTT	CASSFAGTGNEKLFF
NA	many	TRBV2	TRBJ2-6	TGTGCCAGCAGTTGGCACTCTGGGGCCAACGTCCTGACTTTC	CASSWHSGANVLTF
TRBD2	NA	TRBV7-3	TRBJ2-7	TGTGCCAGCAGCTTGCTAGCGGGAGGTCACTACGAGCAGTACTTC	CASSLLAGGHYEQYF
TRBD1	few	TRBV7-9	TRBJ1-1	TGTGCCAGCAGCTTTTCGACAGGGGGCTTCACTGAAGCTTTCTTT	CASSFSTGGFTEAFF
TRBD1	few	TRBV7-6	TRBJ1-1	TGTGCCAGCAGCCTAAGACGGACAGGGAATCCTGAAGCTTTCTTT	CASSLRRTGNPEAFF
NA	NA	TRBV7-2	TRBJ1-2	TGTGCCAGCAGCGTTAACAGGGCCGGTGACTACACCTTC	CASSVNRAGDYTF
NA	few	TRBV20-1	TRBJ1-2	TGCAGTGCTAGAGGCCAGGGCGGCTACACCTTC	CSARGQGGYTF
TRBD2	many	TRBV10-3	TRBJ2-7	TGTGCCATCAGTGAGATCCTAGCGGGAGGACACGAGCAGTACTTC	CAISEILAGGHEQYF
NA	NA	TRBV2	TRBJ2-7	TGTGCCAGCAGTCGCCGGGGAACCGAGCAGTACTTC	CASSRRGTEQYF
NA	many	TRBV24-1	TRBJ2-6	TGTGCCACCAGTGAACCGACAGGCTCTGGGGCCAACGTCCTGACTTTC	CATSEPTGSGANVLTF